This TCR beta chain was observed in a study of T cell repertoires in cytomegalovirus infection. Study outcomes and limitations: Of the TCR beta families, the public ones yielded a cumulative frequency that identified carriers of CMV plus the relevant HLA.

As to this clonotype: Antigen unknown.

From the reads, TCRdb called clonotypes with MiXCR, one entry per CDR3 protein. The sample has 150,000 to 200,000 distinct CDR3 sequences; roughly 28% are singletons. This CDR3 is 11 amino acids long. The germline CDR1 and CDR2 sequences are WNHNN and SYGVQD (reference sequence). The rearrangement joins TRBV10-1 to TRBJ2-7, with 7 nucleotides matching TRBD1. Sequenced: PBMCs. The TCR originated in a human donor in good health (CMV status not recorded). Some clones in this sample may be carry-over from other donors' samples. CDR3 in DNA: TGCGCGACAGGGATCTTCTACGAGCAGTACTTC. Translating gives CATGIFYEQYF.